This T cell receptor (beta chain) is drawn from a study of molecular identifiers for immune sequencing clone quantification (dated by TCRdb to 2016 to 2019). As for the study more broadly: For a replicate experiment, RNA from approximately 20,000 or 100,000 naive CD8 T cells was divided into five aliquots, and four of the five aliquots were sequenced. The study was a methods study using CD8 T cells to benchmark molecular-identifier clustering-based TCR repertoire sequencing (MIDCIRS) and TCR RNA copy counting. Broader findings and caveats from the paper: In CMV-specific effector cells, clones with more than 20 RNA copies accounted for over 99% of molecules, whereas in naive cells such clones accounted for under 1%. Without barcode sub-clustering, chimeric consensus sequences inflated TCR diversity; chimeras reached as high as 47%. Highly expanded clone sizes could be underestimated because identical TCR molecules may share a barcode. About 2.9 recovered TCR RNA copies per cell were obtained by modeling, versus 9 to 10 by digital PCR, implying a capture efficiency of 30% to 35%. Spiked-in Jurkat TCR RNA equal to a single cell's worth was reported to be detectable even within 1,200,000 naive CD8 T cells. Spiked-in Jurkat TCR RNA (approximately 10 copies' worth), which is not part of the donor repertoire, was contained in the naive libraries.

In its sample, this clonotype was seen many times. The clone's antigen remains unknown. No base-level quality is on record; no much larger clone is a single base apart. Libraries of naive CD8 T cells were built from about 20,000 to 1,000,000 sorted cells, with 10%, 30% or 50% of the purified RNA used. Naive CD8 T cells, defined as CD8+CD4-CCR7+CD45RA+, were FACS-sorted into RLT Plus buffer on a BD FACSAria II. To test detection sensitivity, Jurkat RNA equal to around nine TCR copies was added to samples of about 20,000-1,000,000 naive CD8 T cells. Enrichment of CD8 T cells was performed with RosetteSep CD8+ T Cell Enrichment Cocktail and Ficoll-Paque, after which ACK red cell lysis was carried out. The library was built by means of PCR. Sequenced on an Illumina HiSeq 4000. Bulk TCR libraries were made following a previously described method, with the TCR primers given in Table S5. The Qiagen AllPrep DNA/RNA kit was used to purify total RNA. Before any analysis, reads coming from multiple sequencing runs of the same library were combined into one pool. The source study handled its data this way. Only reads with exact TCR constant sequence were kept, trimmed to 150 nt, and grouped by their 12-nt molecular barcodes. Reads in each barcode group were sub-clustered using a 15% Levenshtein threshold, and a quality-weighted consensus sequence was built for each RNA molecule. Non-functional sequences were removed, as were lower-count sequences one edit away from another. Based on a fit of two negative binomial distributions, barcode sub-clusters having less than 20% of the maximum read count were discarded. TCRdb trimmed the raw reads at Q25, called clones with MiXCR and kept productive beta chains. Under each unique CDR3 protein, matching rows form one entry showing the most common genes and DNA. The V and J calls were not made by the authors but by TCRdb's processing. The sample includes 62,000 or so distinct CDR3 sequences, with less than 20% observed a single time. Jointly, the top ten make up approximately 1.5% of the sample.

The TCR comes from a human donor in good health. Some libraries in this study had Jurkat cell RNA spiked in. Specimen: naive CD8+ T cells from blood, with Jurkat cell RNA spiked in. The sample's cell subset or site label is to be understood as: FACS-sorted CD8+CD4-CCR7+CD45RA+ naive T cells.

At the DNA level, the sequence is TGTGCCAGCAGTTACGGACTAGCGGGACAGTCCGGGGAGCTGTTTTTT. It is translated as CASSYGLAGQSGELFF. In this chain, TRBV6-6 is recombined with TRBJ2-2; the central 12 bases match TRBD2. The germline V gene encodes CDR1 MNHNY and CDR2 SVGAGI (reference sequence). The CDR3, cysteine through phenylalanine, is 16 amino acids long. Only CDR3 DNA remains: 48 bases, in frame from the first base. Unmatched junction bases come to 4, with V trimmed by 2 bases and J by 6 bases.